This is a list of T cell receptor beta chains from one sample in a study of blood T cell repertoires in COVID-19. Here immunoSEQ multiplex PCR was the method, and the copy in TCRdb shows in-frame clones only, minus some. The sample has hundreds of thousands of clones, about 89% seen once. Sequencing was done on a sample of PBMCs or T cells enriched from blood (not recorded which). The receptors originated from a woman aged 25 to 45 who had recovered from COVID-19. The CDR3 runs from the conserved cysteine through the conserved F or W. The D gene is left open where the match is weak. Rows give clone size only sometimes, using once, few, many, or a class for an expanded clone.

d_gene: TRBD1
v_gene: TRBV5-1
abundance: .
j_gene: TRBJ1-2
CDR3nt: TGCGCCAGCAGCATCGGACAGGCAGGAGGGGGCTACACCTTC
CDR3aa: CASSIGQAGGGYTF

d_gene: TRBD2
v_gene: TRBV6-5
abundance: .
j_gene: TRBJ2-7
CDR3nt: TGTGCCAGCAGCGCCACTAGCGGGAACTACGAGCAGTACTTC
CDR3aa: CASSATSGNYEQYF

d_gene: .
v_gene: TRBV3-1/TRBV3-2
abundance: .
j_gene: TRBJ1-1
CDR3nt: TGTGCCAGCAGCCAAGCCCAGGGGCACACTGAAGCTTTCTTT
CDR3aa: CASSQAQGHTEAFF

d_gene: TRBD1
v_gene: TRBV18
abundance: .
j_gene: TRBJ1-1
CDR3nt: TGTGCCAGCTCCCCGACAGGGAAGACTGAAGCTTTCTTT
CDR3aa: CASSPTGKTEAFF

d_gene: TRBD1
v_gene: TRBV7-8
abundance: .
j_gene: TRBJ1-1
CDR3nt: TGTGCCAGCAGCGGCCTGGCAGGACAGGGGTATACGAACACTGAAGCTTTCTTT
CDR3aa: CASSGLAGQGYTNTEAFF

d_gene: .
v_gene: TRBV21-1
abundance: .
j_gene: TRBJ1-2
CDR3nt: TGTGCCAGCAGCAGATTCCGGGACAGGCTTGGCTACACCTTC
CDR3aa: CASSRFRDRLGYTF

d_gene: TRBD1
v_gene: TRBV2
abundance: .
j_gene: TRBJ1-6
CDR3nt: TGTGCCAGCAGGGCCGGGACAGGGGAAACAAGGCTCCACTTT
CDR3aa: CASRAGTGETRLHF

d_gene: TRBD2
v_gene: TRBV7-9
abundance: .
j_gene: TRBJ2-3
CDR3nt: TGTGCCAGCAGCATCGGACTAGCGGGAGCAGATACGCAGTATTTT
CDR3aa: CASSIGLAGADTQYF

d_gene: TRBD2
v_gene: TRBV11-3
abundance: once
j_gene: TRBJ2-1
CDR3nt: TGTGCCAGCAGCACAGCGGGACTAGCGGGAGTTGAGCAGTTCTTC
CDR3aa: CASSTAGLAGVEQFF

d_gene: .
v_gene: TRBV5-1
abundance: .
j_gene: TRBJ1-2
CDR3nt: TGCGCCAGCAGCTCCGACTCAGGGTATGGCTACACCTTC
CDR3aa: CASSSDSGYGYTF

d_gene: TRBD1
v_gene: TRBV7-2
abundance: .
j_gene: TRBJ1-6
CDR3nt: TGTGCCAGCAGCTCCCACAAAGCTTTCCGGGACAGTAATTCACCCCTCCACTTT
CDR3aa: CASSSHKAFRDSNSPLHF

d_gene: TRBD1
v_gene: TRBV14
abundance: .
j_gene: TRBJ1-2
CDR3nt: TGTGCCAGCAGCCTTCGACAGGGGGGTTATGGCTACACCTTC
CDR3aa: CASSLRQGGYGYTF

d_gene: TRBD1
v_gene: TRBV2
abundance: .
j_gene: TRBJ1-3
CDR3nt: TGTGCCAGCAATCGGGACAGGGCGGGAAACACCATATATTTT
CDR3aa: CASNRDRAGNTIYF